This is a list of T cell receptor beta chains from one sample in a study of blood T cell repertoires in COVID-19. Clones were sequenced by immunoSEQ multiplex PCR, and TCRdb holds only the in-frame ones, with some missing. The sample includes 250,000 to 350,000 clones, 70% to 90% of them seen just once. The sequencing input was PBMCs or T cells enriched from blood (not recorded which). Receptors originate from a woman in her 30s who had recovered from COVID-19. CDR3s include the opening cysteine and the closing phenylalanine or tryptophan. Fields, in order: V gene, CDR3 length, D gene, J gene, clone size, CDR3 DNA, CDR3 protein. A D gene is named only where the DNA matches it firmly. Size tells how often a clone was seen (once, few, many) or the class of an expanded clone, and some rows leave it out.

V gene: TRBV6-4
CDR3 length: 16
D gene: TRBD1
J gene: TRBJ1-6
clone size: once
CDR3 DNA: TGTGCCAGCAGTGACTCGTCAACAGGGGTCAATTCACCCCTCCACTTT
CDR3 protein: CASSDSSTGVNSPLHF

V gene: TRBV19
CDR3 length: 14
D gene: NA
J gene: TRBJ2-3
clone size: NA
CDR3 DNA: TGTGCCAGTAGTTCCTGGGGGGAGACAGATACGCAGTATTTT
CDR3 protein: CASSSWGETDTQYF

V gene: TRBV27
CDR3 length: 13
D gene: NA
J gene: TRBJ2-7
clone size: NA
CDR3 DNA: TGTGCCAGCAGTTCCGAGGCAGCGGACGAGCAGTACTTC
CDR3 protein: CASSSEAADEQYF

V gene: TRBV9
CDR3 length: 15
D gene: NA
J gene: TRBJ2-7
clone size: NA
CDR3 DNA: TGTGCCAGCAGCGTGGGTCAGGCACAAGCCTACGAGCAGTACTTC
CDR3 protein: CASSVGQAQAYEQYF

V gene: TRBV5-6
CDR3 length: 19
D gene: TRBD1
J gene: TRBJ1-3
clone size: few
CDR3 DNA: TGTGCCAGCAGCTTGCAGTTCAGTCAGTACAGGGGCTCTGGAAACACCATATATTTT
CDR3 protein: CASSLQFSQYRGSGNTIYF

V gene: TRBV19
CDR3 length: 14
D gene: NA
J gene: TRBJ2-1
clone size: NA
CDR3 DNA: TGTGCCAGTAGTATAGACCTACTAAGAGGAGAGCAGTTCTTC
CDR3 protein: CASSIDLLRGEQFF

V gene: TRBV4-1
CDR3 length: 15
D gene: NA
J gene: TRBJ1-2
clone size: NA
CDR3 DNA: TGCGCCAGCAGCCAAGATCCGGGGAATAACTATGGCTACACCTTC
CDR3 protein: CASSQDPGNNYGYTF

V gene: TRBV28
CDR3 length: 14
D gene: TRBD1
J gene: TRBJ1-6
clone size: NA
CDR3 DNA: TGTGCCAGCCGACCGACAGGGATAAATTCACCCCTCCACTTT
CDR3 protein: CASRPTGINSPLHF

V gene: TRBV6-4
CDR3 length: 19
D gene: TRBD1
J gene: TRBJ1-1
clone size: NA
CDR3 DNA: TGTGCCAGCAGTGACGTCGCACGGCTGGGACAGGGGATGAACACTGAAGCTTTCTTT
CDR3 protein: CASSDVARLGQGMNTEAFF

V gene: TRBV12-3/TRBV12-4
CDR3 length: 12
D gene: NA
J gene: TRBJ1-6
clone size: NA
CDR3 DNA: TGTGCCAGCAGTTTATTTCAATCACCCCTCCACTTT
CDR3 protein: CASSLFQSPLHF

V gene: TRBV6-6
CDR3 length: 14
D gene: TRBD2
J gene: TRBJ2-1
clone size: once
CDR3 DNA: TGTGCCAGCAGTCGACGACTAGCGGGGGCTGAGCAGTTCTTC
CDR3 protein: CASSRRLAGAEQFF

V gene: TRBV19
CDR3 length: 16
D gene: TRBD1
J gene: TRBJ2-7
clone size: NA
CDR3 DNA: TGTGCCAGTAGTCTGACAGGGCCGATTAACTCCTACGAGCAGTACTTC
CDR3 protein: CASSLTGPINSYEQYF

V gene: TRBV15
CDR3 length: 21
D gene: TRBD2
J gene: TRBJ2-1
clone size: NA
CDR3 DNA: TGTGCCACCAGAAACGGACAAGCTAGCGGGATGGGGCTTTTTACCTACAATGAGCAGTTCTTC
CDR3 protein: CATRNGQASGMGLFTYNEQFF

V gene: TRBV18
CDR3 length: 15
D gene: TRBD2
J gene: TRBJ2-1
clone size: NA
CDR3 DNA: TGTGCCAGCTCACCTCAACCCGGGGGGAACAATGAGCAGTTCTTC
CDR3 protein: CASSPQPGGNNEQFF

V gene: TRBV6-5
CDR3 length: 14
D gene: TRBD1
J gene: TRBJ1-2
clone size: NA
CDR3 DNA: TGTGCCAGCAGTTACCCAGGGACAGACTATGGCTACACCTTC
CDR3 protein: CASSYPGTDYGYTF

V gene: TRBV4-2
CDR3 length: 14
D gene: TRBD1
J gene: TRBJ2-7
clone size: NA
CDR3 DNA: TGTGCCAGCAGCCAAGATCTCAGGGGGCGGGAGCAGTACTTC
CDR3 protein: CASSQDLRGREQYF

V gene: TRBV10-1
CDR3 length: 15
D gene: NA
J gene: TRBJ2-7
clone size: few
CDR3 DNA: TGCGCCAGCAGCGAGTTGGCAGAAAGTTCCTACGAGCAGTACTTC
CDR3 protein: CASSELAESSYEQYF

V gene: TRBV5-3
CDR3 length: 13
D gene: NA
J gene: TRBJ2-5
clone size: NA
CDR3 DNA: TGTGCCAGAAGCCCACAGATGCAAGAGACCCAGTACTTC
CDR3 protein: CARSPQMQETQYF

V gene: TRBV6-5
CDR3 length: 14
D gene: NA
J gene: TRBJ1-2
clone size: NA
CDR3 DNA: TGTGCCAGCAGCCCCAGGGCTGCTAACTATGGCTACACCTTC
CDR3 protein: CASSPRAANYGYTF

V gene: TRBV30
CDR3 length: 10
D gene: NA
J gene: TRBJ2-7
clone size: NA
CDR3 DNA: TGTGCCTCCAGTGACAGCGAGCAGTACTTC
CDR3 protein: CASSDSEQYF

V gene: TRBV28
CDR3 length: 12
D gene: NA
J gene: TRBJ1-1
clone size: NA
CDR3 DNA: TGTGCCAGCACCCATAAGGGGTTTGAAGCTTTCTTT
CDR3 protein: CASTHKGFEAFF

V gene: TRBV10-2
CDR3 length: 15
D gene: NA
J gene: TRBJ1-1
clone size: NA
CDR3 DNA: TGCGCCAGCAGCCACCACAGGGATGGGAGCACTGAAGCTTTCTTT
CDR3 protein: CASSHHRDGSTEAFF

V gene: TRBV9
CDR3 length: 12
D gene: NA
J gene: TRBJ2-3
clone size: NA
CDR3 DNA: TGTGCCAGCGGACTAGGGGGAGATACGCAGTATTTT
CDR3 protein: CASGLGGDTQYF

V gene: TRBV16
CDR3 length: 20
D gene: TRBD1
J gene: TRBJ2-2
clone size: NA
CDR3 DNA: TGTGCCAGCACCCCTTCCGGGACAGGACGACAAACGACCACCACCGGGGAGCTGTTTTTT
CDR3 protein: CASTPSGTGRQTTTTGELFF

V gene: TRBV7-2
CDR3 length: 14
D gene: NA
J gene: TRBJ1-3
clone size: NA
CDR3 DNA: TGTGCCAGCAGCTTATCCCCAGGTGGAAACACCATATATTTT
CDR3 protein: CASSLSPGGNTIYF

V gene: TRBV6-5
CDR3 length: 13
D gene: NA
J gene: TRBJ1-1
clone size: few
CDR3 DNA: TGTGCCAGCAGTCGACAGAGGAACACTGAAGCTTTCTTT
CDR3 protein: CASSRQRNTEAFF